The source of this TCR beta chain is a study of OX40 agonist ivuxolimab in advanced cancers. Study overall: The patients received agonistic anti-OX40 (CD134) antibody ivuxolimab.

The CDR3 sequence is 11 residues long. CDR1 MNHEY and CDR2 SVGAGI come from the germline V gene. Trimming left V 8 bases short and J 8 bases short, with 10 bases between. Sequencing used immunoSEQ multiplex PCR; TCRdb keeps in-frame clones, though not all of them. The sample holds 53,000 or so clones, approximately 87% seen once. Sequencing used CD4+ or CD8+ T cells sorted from blood, obtained in a trial of the OX40 agonist ivuxolimab. The sequence was obtained from an adult with an advanced solid tumor such as melanoma, head and neck, liver or kidney cancer. This chain uses TRBV6-5 with TRBJ1-3; D gene ambiguous. As DNA, the CDR3 is TGTGCCAGCGGGAGGGAGGACACCATATATTTT. This gives the protein CASGREDTIYF.